These T cell receptor beta chains were read from a single sample in a study of blood T cell repertoires in COVID-19. Sequencing used immunoSEQ multiplex PCR; TCRdb keeps in-frame clones, though not all of them. The table shows 200,000 to 250,000 clones, with about 81% occurring only once. Sequencing was carried out using peripheral blood. Source of these receptors: a woman aged 80 or over with COVID-19, enrolled during active disease. CDR3s include the opening cysteine and the closing phenylalanine or tryptophan. D genes are given only for firm matches. Rows give clone size only sometimes, using once, few, many, or a class for an expanded clone.

TRBJ1-2	TRBV18	NA	TRBD1	CASSPDLGQGPDGYTF	TGTGCCAGCTCACCAGATCTGGGACAGGGCCCTGATGGCTACACCTTC
TRBJ2-7	TRBV7-9	NA	NA	CASSLTQTYEQYF	TGTGCCAGCAGCTTAACACAGACCTACGAGCAGTACTTC
TRBJ1-1	TRBV29-1	NA	NA	CSVAPYGNTEAFF	TGCAGCGTTGCTCCTTACGGGAACACTGAAGCTTTCTTT
TRBJ1-2	TRBV12-3/TRBV12-4	NA	NA	CASSVTGSYTF	TGTGCCAGCAGTGTCACAGGGAGTTACACCTTC
TRBJ2-7	TRBV18	once	TRBD2	CASSPQAGGAYERYF	TGTGCCAGCTCACCCCAGGCGGGGGGCGCCTACGAGCGGTACTTC
TRBJ1-1	TRBV27	once	NA	CASSPGQYTEAFF	TGTGCCAGCAGTCCTGGACAGTACACTGAAGCTTTCTTT
TRBJ2-2	TRBV7-6	NA	TRBD2	CASSLVLAGVTGELFF	TGTGCCAGCAGCTTAGTCCTAGCGGGAGTCACCGGGGAGCTGTTTTTT
TRBJ1-6	TRBV12-3/TRBV12-4	NA	TRBD1	CASGDRGRSPLHF	TGTGCCAGCGGGGACAGGGGGCGGTCACCCCTCCACTTT
TRBJ2-1	TRBV4-1	NA	NA	CASSRSSGTNNEQFF	TGCGCCAGCAGCCGTAGTAGCGGAACCAACAATGAGCAGTTCTTC
TRBJ1-5	TRBV7-2	NA	NA	CASSPRLSLHQPQHF	TGTGCCAGCAGCCCCCGTCTGAGCCTTCATCAGCCCCAGCATTTT
TRBJ1-2	TRBV7-6	NA	NA	CASSVTGLSASGYTF	TGTGCCAGCAGCGTCACAGGGTTATCCGCCTCTGGCTACACCTTC
TRBJ2-4	TRBV19	NA	TRBD1	CASSMKGQGIERNIQYF	TGTGCCAGTAGTATGAAGGGACAGGGGATAGAAAGAAACATTCAGTACTTC
TRBJ2-7	TRBV6-5	NA	NA	CASSRGGDWGYEQYF	TGTGCCAGCAGTCGAGGGGGGGACTGGGGGTACGAGCAGTACTTC
TRBJ1-1	TRBV6-6	few	NA	CASSLQSSTEAFF	TGTGCCAGCAGTCTACAGAGTTCCACTGAAGCTTTCTTT
TRBJ1-5	TRBV14	once	TRBD1	CASSHLTGGESNQPQHF	TGTGCCAGCAGCCACTTGACAGGGGGCGAGAGCAATCAGCCCCAGCATTTT
TRBJ2-2	TRBV5-6	NA	TRBD1	CASSFRTGGTGELFF	TGTGCCAGCAGCTTTCGAACAGGGGGCACCGGGGAGCTGTTTTTT
TRBJ2-2	TRBV30	NA	TRBD1	CAWSNPQGAGELFF	TGTGCCTGGAGCAACCCTCAGGGGGCCGGGGAGCTGTTTTTT